The 5 T cell receptor beta chains reported below all come from one sample, sequenced in a study of identical twins. One entry per CDR3 protein results from TCRdb running MiXCR on the 5' RACE reads. The data show around 250,000 distinct CDR3 sequences, roughly 13% seen once. These records were also assigned to another study, of yellow fever vaccine responses in identical twins.

The sample taken for sequencing was memory (CD45RO+) T cells sorted from blood. Source of these receptors: a woman aged 18-35 years in good health.

This clonotype has more than one count but fewer than ten. The gene calls are TRBV3-1 and TRBJ2-1; D is perhaps TRBD2 (7 bases). V lost 4 bases and J 0 bases, leaving 19 bases between the germline ends. CDR1 is LGHDT, CDR2 YNNKEL, per germline (reference sequence). This CDR3 has 18 residues. CDR3 sequence: CASSPRRGGSYSYNEQFF. CDR3 coding DNA: TGTGCCAGCAGCCCCCGTAGGGGGGGAAGTTACTCCTACAATGAGCAGTTCTTC.

This clonotype was counted only a few times. Written as DNA, the CDR3 is TGTGCCTGGAGTGTAGCGTCGGGGACCCAGTACTTC. Encoded protein: CAWSVASGTQYF. V is TRBV30 and J is TRBJ2-5; D not certain. With 0 bases removed from V and 7 bases from J, the gap between germline ends came to 9 bases. CDR3 length: 12 residues. The germline CDR1 and CDR2 sequences are GTSNPN and SVGIG (reference sequence).

This clonotype was seen a few times. The chain joins TRBV6-2 or TRBV6-3 to TRBJ1-3; D unresolved. Germline assignment: CDR1 MNHEY and CDR2 SVGEGT. V shed 6 bases and J shed 3 bases, with 6 bases lying between them. There are 12 residues in the CDR3. The CDR3 coding sequence is TGTGCCAGCAGACCGGGTGGAAACACCATATATTTT. The encoded protein is CASRPGGNTIYF.

This clonotype was seen ten or more times. CDR3 residues: CASNLDGGETQYF. The DNA for the CDR3 is TGTGCCAGCAACCTAGACGGAGGGGAGACCCAGTACTTC. This chain links TRBV9 with TRBJ2-5, with D perhaps matching TRBD2 (6 bases). Per germline, CDR1 SGDLS and CDR2 YYNGEE. This CDR3 has 13 amino acids. The V end lost 6 bases, the J end lost 5 bases, and 14 bases lay between the germline ends.

The V gene is TRBV2, the J gene TRBJ2-2; D gene uncertain. The CDR3 extends over 14 amino acids. CDR1 and CDR2 from the germline V gene are SNHLY and FYNNEI. The ends were cut back, 9 bases at V and 0 bases at J, with 11 bases in the middle. CDR3 sequence reads: CASRDDPNTGELFF. The DNA of the CDR3 is TGTGCCAGTCGAGACGATCCGAACACCGGGGAGCTGTTTTTT. Together with reference TRBV2 and TRBJ2-2, the CDR3 gives the full variable domain: EPEVTQTPSHQVTQMGQEVILRCVPISNHLYFYWYRQILGQKVEFLVSFYNNEISEKSEIFDDQFSVERPDGSNFTLKIRSTKLEDSAMYFCASRDDPNTGELFFGEGSRLTVL.